The following is a TCR beta chain sequence with its context. This entry is derived from a study of T cells after somatic rescue of genetic block. Libraries were prepared by immunoSEQ multiplex PCR; TCRdb keeps only in-frame clonotypes and omits some of them. The repertoire holds about 8,000 clones, around 75% seen once, with roughly 25% in the top ten. Trimming took 3 bases from V and 4 from J, leaving 11 bases between them. Germline loops: CDR1 SGHRS, CDR2 YFSETQ. The CDR3 sequence is 15 residues long. The rearrangement links TRBV5-1 to TRBJ2-6; no clear D. Material: peripheral blood mononuclear cells (PBMCs). The source of this sequence is a boy aged 10-17 years. In DNA, the CDR3 is TGCGCCAGCAGCTCCCCGGGTTACGGGGCCAACGTCCTGACTTTC. Its translation: CASSSPGYGANVLTF.